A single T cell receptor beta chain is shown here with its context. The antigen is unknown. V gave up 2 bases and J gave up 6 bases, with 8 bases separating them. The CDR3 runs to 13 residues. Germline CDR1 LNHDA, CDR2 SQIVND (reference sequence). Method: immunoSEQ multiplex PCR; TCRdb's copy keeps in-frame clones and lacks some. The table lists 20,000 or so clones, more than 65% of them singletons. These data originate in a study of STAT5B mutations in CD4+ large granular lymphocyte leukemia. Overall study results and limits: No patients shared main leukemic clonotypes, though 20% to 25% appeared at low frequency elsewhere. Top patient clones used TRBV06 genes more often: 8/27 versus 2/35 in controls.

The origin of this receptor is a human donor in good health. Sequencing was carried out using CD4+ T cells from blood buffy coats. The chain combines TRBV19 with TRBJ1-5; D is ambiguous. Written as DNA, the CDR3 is TGTGCCAGTAGTATATCAGCGGTTCAGCCCCAGCATTTT. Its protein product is CASSISAVQPQHF.